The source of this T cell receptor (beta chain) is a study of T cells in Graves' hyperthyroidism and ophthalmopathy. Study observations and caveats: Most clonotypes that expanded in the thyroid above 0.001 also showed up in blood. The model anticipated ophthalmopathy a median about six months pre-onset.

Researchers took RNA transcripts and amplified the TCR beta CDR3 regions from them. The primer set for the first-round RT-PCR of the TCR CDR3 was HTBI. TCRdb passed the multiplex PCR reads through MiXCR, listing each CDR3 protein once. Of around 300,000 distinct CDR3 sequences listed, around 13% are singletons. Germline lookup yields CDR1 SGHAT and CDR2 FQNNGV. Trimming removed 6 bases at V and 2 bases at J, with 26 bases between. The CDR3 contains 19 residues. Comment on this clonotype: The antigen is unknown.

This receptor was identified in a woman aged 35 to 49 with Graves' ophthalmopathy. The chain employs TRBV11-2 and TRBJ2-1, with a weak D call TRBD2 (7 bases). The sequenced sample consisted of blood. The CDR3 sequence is CASRTIPRRGRPAYNEQFF. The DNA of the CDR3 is TGTGCCAGCAGGACGATCCCCCGGCGGGGGCGCCCGGCCTACAATGAGCAGTTCTTC. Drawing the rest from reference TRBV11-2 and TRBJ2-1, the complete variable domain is EAGVAQSPRYKIIEKRQSVAFWCNPISGHATLYWYQQILGQGPKLLIQFQNNGVVDDSQLPKDRFSAERLKGVDSTLKIQPAKLEDSAVYLCASRTIPRRGRPAYNEQFFGPGTRLTVL.